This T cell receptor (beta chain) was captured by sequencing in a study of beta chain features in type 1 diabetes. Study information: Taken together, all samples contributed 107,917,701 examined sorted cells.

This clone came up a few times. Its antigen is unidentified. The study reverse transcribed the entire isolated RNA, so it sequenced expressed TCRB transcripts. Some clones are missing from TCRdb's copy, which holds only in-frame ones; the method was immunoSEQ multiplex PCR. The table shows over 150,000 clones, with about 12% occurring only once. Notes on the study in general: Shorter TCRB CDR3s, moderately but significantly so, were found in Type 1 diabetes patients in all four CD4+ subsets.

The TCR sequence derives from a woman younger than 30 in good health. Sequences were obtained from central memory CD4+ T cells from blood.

In nucleotides, the CDR3 is TGTGCCAGTAGAGGACTAGCCCTGAGCTCCTACAATGAGCAGTTCTTC. It specifies CASRGLALSSYNEQFF. The genes are TRBV19 and TRBJ2-1, with 8 bases matching TRBD2. V shed 6 bases and J 0 bases; nucleotides not matched to a gene: 7. Germline CDR1 reads LNHDA; CDR2 reads SQIVND (reference sequence). This CDR3 has 16 amino acids.